The next 22 T cell receptor beta chains were all read from a single sample in a study of blood T cell repertoires in COVID-19. Sequencing was performed with immunoSEQ multiplex PCR; in TCRdb, only in-frame clones are kept and a portion is missing. The data hold approximately 70,000 clones, with 88% observed a single time. Sequencing was done on a sample of peripheral blood. These receptors were obtained from a woman in her seventies with acute or convalescent COVID-19.

V usage is TRBV9 and J usage is TRBJ2-5, with TRBD1 as a possible D gene (6 bases). This CDR3 is built from 14 residues. V lost 0 bases to trimming and J lost 9 bases, with 15 bases between them. In germline, CDR1 is SGDLS, CDR2 YYNGEE. Written as DNA, the CDR3 is TGTGCCAGCAGCGTAGTGGAGACAGGAGTATCCCAGTACTTC. Translation: CASSVVETGVSQYF.

The rearrangement joins TRBV18 to TRBJ1-1; D remains unclear. The CDR3 loop spans 15 amino acids. With 3 bases removed from V and 4 bases from J, the gap between germline ends came to 15 bases. Germline assignment: CDR1 KGHSH and CDR2 LQKENI. DNA for the CDR3: TGTGCCAGCTCACCTCAAATTGGAGGGAGCACTGAAGCTTTCTTT. This codes for CASSPQIGGSTEAFF.

This sequence joins TRBV21-1 and TRBJ1-2. TRBV21-1 constitutes a pseudogene. The CDR3 contains 13 residues. The CDR3 is CASSKVVPGGYTF. CDR3 DNA sequence: TGTGCCAGCAGCAAAGTGGTGCCGGGAGGCTACACCTTC.

The rearrangement joins TRBV10-3 to TRBJ1-4; D unresolved. Germline loops: CDR1 ENHRY, CDR2 SYGVKD. The CDR3 spans 15 residues. V was pared by 0 bases and J by 8 bases, with 13 bases between. CDR3 DNA sequence: TGTGCCATCAGTGAGTCGGGAGGTGGAGGGGAAAAACTGTTTTTT. Translation gives CAISESGGGGEKLFF.

This chain joins TRBV7-9 and TRBJ1-2; 7 bases are shared with TRBD1. V lost 5 bases and J lost 0; bases outside the gene matches: 3. The CDR3 has 14 amino acids. Germline V lookup: CDR1 SEHNR, CDR2 FQNEAQ (reference sequence). The CDR3 nucleotides read TGTGCCAGCAGCCCGACAGGGTCTAACTATGGCTACACCTTC. Protein product: CASSPTGSNYGYTF. The full variable domain, rest sourced from reference TRBV7-9 and TRBJ1-2, is DTGVSQNPRHKITKRGQNVTFRCDPISEHNRLYWYRQTLGQGPEFLTYFQNEAQLEKSRLLSDRFSAERPKGSFSTLEIQRTEQGDSAMYLCASSPTGSNYGYTFGSGTRLTVV.

The chain couples TRBV28 to TRBJ2-7; 10 bases are a match to TRBD2. This CDR3 has 16 residues. Germline loops: CDR1 MDHEN, CDR2 SYDVKM. V lost 5 bases, J lost 2 bases, and 9 bases stayed unmatched. Here the CDR3 DNA reads TGTGCCAGCAGTCGACTAGCGGGTACTTTGACCTACGAGCAGTACTTC. Its translation: CASSRLAGTLTYEQYF.

The rearrangement joins TRBV9 to TRBJ1-4; 9 nucleotides match TRBD1. CDR1 is SGDLS, CDR2 YYNGEE, per germline. Trimming took 3 bases from V and 8 from J; bases not matched to a gene: 5. This CDR3 is built from 14 residues. The CDR3 DNA follows: TGTGCCAGCAGCGCTACAGGGGGCAAAGAAAAACTGTTTTTT. This codes for CASSATGGKEKLFF.

This clone was detected only once. This sequence joins TRBV27 and TRBJ2-1; 8 nucleotides match TRBD2. J was trimmed by 5 bases and V by 3 bases; bases with no gene match: 12. CDR1 and CDR2 from the germline V gene are MNHEY and SMNVEV (reference sequence). The CDR3 is made up of 17 amino acids. Here the CDR3 reads CASSFREGALRHNEQFF. For the CDR3, the DNA is TGTGCCAGCAGTTTCCGGGAGGGTGCCCTTCGCCACAATGAGCAGTTCTTC.

This clone was seen only once. The chain couples TRBV18 to TRBJ1-1; TRBD1 matches 9 bases. The germline V gene encodes CDR1 KGHSH and CDR2 LQKENI. This CDR3 is 14 amino acids long. The J segment lost 1 base and the V segment lost 6 bases, leaving 3 bases of the junction unmatched. The CDR3 sequence: CASSAGQGNTEAFF. Written as DNA, the CDR3 is TGTGCCAGCTCCGCGGGACAGGGGAACACTGAAGCTTTCTTT.

The J gene is TRBJ1-4, the V gene TRBV4-2, with unresolved D. Germline V gene lookup returns CDR1 LGHNA and CDR2 YNFKEQ. The CDR3 covers 15 residues. Between the trimmed V and J ends, which lost 1 base and 7 bases, there was a span of 13 bases. CDR3 amino acids: CASSQATGEGEKLFF. CDR3 sequence (DNA): TGTGCCAGCAGCCAAGCTACCGGGGAGGGTGAAAAACTGTTTTTT.

The chain couples TRBV7-6 to TRBJ2-1, with 8 positions matching TRBD2. The CDR3 contains 17 residues. Trimming took 4 bases from V and 0 from J; bases not matched to a gene: 8. Germline V gene lookup returns CDR1 SGHVS and CDR2 FNYEAQ. The CDR3 sequence: CASSSLPGGGSYNEQFF. As DNA, the CDR3 is TGTGCCAGCAGCTCCCTTCCCGGGGGGGGCTCCTACAATGAGCAGTTCTTC.

V usage is TRBV5-1 and J usage is TRBJ1-4, with D possibly matching TRBD1 (5 bases). The CDR3 runs to 12 residues. The germline V and J ends were trimmed by 7 bases and 8 bases, with 12 bases remaining between them. Germline assignment: CDR1 SGHRS and CDR2 YFSETQ. Written as DNA, the CDR3 is TGCGCCAGCTCTCTGGGGCGGGAAAAACTGTTTTTT. Its translation: CASSLGREKLFF. Filled out from reference TRBV5-1 and TRBJ1-4, the complete variable domain reads KAGVTQTPRYLIKTRGQQVTLSCSPISGHRSVSWYQQTPGQGLQFLFEYFSETQRNKGNFPGRFSGRQFSNSRSEMNVSTLELGDSALYLCASSLGREKLFFGSGTQLSVL.

The chain joins TRBV28 to TRBJ1-5; no clear D gene. Trimming took off 6 bases at V and 4 bases at J, with 10 bases between the two ends. Germline CDR1 is MDHEN and CDR2 is SYDVKM. The length of the CDR3 is 13 residues. In DNA form, the CDR3 reads TGTGCCAGCAGACGACAAGGAAATCAGCCCCAGCATTTT. Translating it yields CASRRQGNQPQHF. Combining the CDR3 with reference TRBV28 and TRBJ1-5 gives the whole variable domain DVKVTQSSRYLVKRTGEKVFLECVQDMDHENMFWYRQDPGLGLRLIYFSYDVKMKEKGDIPEGYSVSREKKERFSLILESASTNQTSMYLCASRRQGNQPQHFGDGTRLSIL.

The V and J genes are TRBV27 and TRBJ1-5, with D possibly matching TRBD1 (6 bases). The CDR3 totals 16 residues. V lost 0 bases, J lost 6 bases, and 15 bases lay in between. Germline V gene sequence: CDR1 MNHEY, CDR2 SMNVEV (reference sequence). CDR3 in amino acids: CASSLSGLARGQPQHF. For the CDR3, the DNA is TGTGCCAGCAGTTTATCGGGCCTAGCCAGGGGTCAGCCCCAGCATTTT.

This clone was seen a few times. The J gene is TRBJ1-1, the V gene TRBV28; TRBD1 matches at 7 bases. After removal of 6 bases from V and 5 bases from J, the junction contained 6 bases not matched to a gene. Germline CDR1 reads MDHEN; CDR2 reads SYDVKM. The CDR3 sequence is 13 residues long. This CDR3 reads CASRPAGGTEAFF. The CDR3 coding sequence is TGTGCCAGCAGGCCCGCAGGGGGAACTGAAGCTTTCTTT.

The chain uses TRBV9 and TRBJ2-3; no definite D call. Trimming pared 0 bases from V and 8 bases from J, leaving 10 bases between. CDR3 length equals 13 residues. The germline V gene has CDR1 SGDLS and CDR2 YYNGEE. CDR3 coding DNA: TGTGCCAGCAGCGTAGGTAGCAGTGGTACGCAGTATTTT. As protein: CASSVGSSGTQYF. The full variable domain, completed using reference TRBV9 and TRBJ2-3, is DSGVTQTPKHLITATGQRVTLRCSPRSGDLSVYWYQQSLDQGLQFLIQYYNGEERAKGNILERFSAQQFPDLHSELNLSSLELGDSALYFCASSVGSSGTQYFGPGTRLTVL.

The genes are TRBV9 and TRBJ1-2; unclear D gene. V shed 8 bases and J shed 8 bases, with 16 bases lying between them. Germline CDR1 and CDR2: SGDLS and YYNGEE. The CDR3 spans 12 residues. The DNA of the CDR3 is TGTGCCAGTCAAGCGGAGGGAGAGGGCTACACCTTC. It codes for CASQAEGEGYTF.

V and J are TRBV5-1 and TRBJ2-2; TRBD2 agrees at 7 bases. This CDR3 is built from 15 residues. CDR1 SGHRS and CDR2 YFSETQ come from the germline V gene. V lost 4 bases, J lost 0 bases, and 3 bases stayed unmatched. The CDR3 region is CASSPRGANTGELFF. The CDR3 bases are TGCGCCAGCAGCCCTCGGGGGGCGAACACCGGGGAGCTGTTTTTT. The whole variable domain, remainder taken from reference TRBV5-1 and TRBJ2-2, is KAGVTQTPRYLIKTRGQQVTLSCSPISGHRSVSWYQQTPGQGLQFLFEYFSETQRNKGNFPGRFSGRQFSNSRSEMNVSTLELGDSALYLCASSPRGANTGELFFGEGSRLTVL.

The rearrangement joins TRBV5-1 to TRBJ1-3; 7 bases match TRBD1. J gave up 0 bases and V 4 bases, and 4 bases lay outside the gene matches. This CDR3 has 15 amino acids. Germline lookup yields CDR1 SGHRS and CDR2 YFSETQ. The CDR3 spells CASSAGTDSGNTIYF. CDR3 DNA: TGCGCCAGCAGCGCTGGGACAGACTCTGGAAACACCATATATTTT.

The V and J genes are TRBV30 and TRBJ1-1; weak D call: TRBD1 (5 bases). The CDR3 spans 14 residues. Trimming cost V 1 base and J 5 bases, with 14 bases left between them. Germline V gene lookup returns CDR1 GTSNPN and CDR2 SVGIG (reference sequence). This CDR3 is CAWSEQTVITEAFF. The CDR3 coding sequence is TGTGCCTGGAGTGAGCAGACAGTGATAACTGAAGCTTTCTTT.

This clone was observed a few times. This chain links TRBV1 with TRBJ2-7; the table calls TRBD1, which could not be checked here. TRBV1 is deemed a pseudogene. The CDR3 is 14 amino acids. Written as DNA, the CDR3 is TGCACCAGCAGCCAAGAAGGGGCGGTTTACGAGCAGTACTTC. It encodes CTSSQEGAVYEQYF.

The CDR3 region is CASSLAGSSYEQYF. The CDR3 coding sequence is TGTGCCAGCAGCTTAGCCGGGTCCTCCTACGAGCAGTACTTC. This rearrangement joins TRBV11-3 to TRBJ2-7; D remains unclear. Germline V gives CDR1 SGHNT, CDR2 YENEEA. CDR3 length: 14 residues. V lost 1 base and J 0 bases, leaving 7 bases between the germline ends.